One and the same sample provided the 24 T cell receptor beta chains below, sequenced in a study of brain metastases from non-small cell lung cancer. Some clones are missing from TCRdb's copy, which holds only in-frame ones; the method was immunoSEQ multiplex PCR. The sample records 4,500 to 5,000 clones, approximately 90% being singletons. The specimen was tissue from a brain metastasis. These receptors all stem from a donor over 35 with non-small cell lung cancer.

The rearrangement uses TRBV12-3 or TRBV12-4 and TRBJ2-1; D might be TRBD1 or TRBD2, each matching 7 bases. This CDR3 has 13 residues. The V end lost 8 bases, the J end lost 7 bases, and 15 bases lay between the germline ends. The CDR3 DNA follows: TGTGCCAGCTCGACAGGGAGGGAAAATGAGCAGTTCTTC. This gives the protein CASSTGRENEQFF.

There are a few counts of this clone. The chain links TRBV6-2 or TRBV6-3 to TRBJ2-7; D is tentatively TRBD1 or TRBD2 (5 bases each). The CDR3 sequence is 13 residues long. Germline V CDR1 and CDR2: MNHEY, SVGEGT. With 2 bases removed from V and 5 bases from J, the gap between germline ends came to 10 bases. The CDR3 loop reads CASSYGGGNEQYF. In nucleotides, the CDR3 is TGTGCCAGCAGTTACGGGGGTGGAAACGAGCAGTACTTC.

V gene TRBV5-1 combines with J gene TRBJ2-3, with D hard to call. The germline V and J ends were trimmed by 2 bases and 3 bases, with 13 bases remaining between them. Germline CDR1 and CDR2: SGHRS and YFSETQ. This CDR3 is 15 amino acids long. The CDR3 DNA sequence: TGCGCCAGCAGCTTCTCCTCCCTGGGGACAGATACGCAGTATTTT. Translation: CASSFSSLGTDTQYF.

This clone was detected only once. J is TRBJ1-1 and V is TRBV21-1; TRBD1 is taken as the D call from the table, unchecked against the DNA. TRBV21-1 is flagged as a pseudogene. The CDR3 contains 15 residues. Here the CDR3 DNA reads TGTGCCAGCAGCAAGGGGGACAGAGTGAACACTGAAGCTTTCTTT. Its translation: CASSKGDRVNTEAFF.

The gene calls are TRBV5-8 and TRBJ2-7; D is perhaps TRBD1 (6 bases). Germline CDR1 is SGHTS and CDR2 is YDEGEE. The CDR3 is 14 residues long. V dropped 6 bases and J dropped 5 bases, with 18 bases sitting between them. CDR3 protein: CASTPTGRVHEQYF. Here the CDR3 DNA reads TGTGCCAGCACCCCGACAGGCAGGGTCCACGAGCAGTACTTC.

V usage is TRBV14 and J usage is TRBJ1-1, with D possibly TRBD1 on 6 matching bases. This CDR3 has 15 amino acids. The ends were cut back, 1 base at V and 11 bases at J, with 20 bases in the middle. CDR1 SGHDN and CDR2 FVKESK come from the germline V gene. The CDR3 sequence: CASSQGGRQAMNAFF. Here the CDR3 DNA reads TGTGCCAGCAGCCAAGGGGGGCGGCAGGCGATGAATGCTTTCTTT.

The genes are TRBV7-3 and TRBJ2-3, with D hard to call. The germline V and J ends were trimmed by 2 bases and 3 bases, with 6 bases remaining between them. The germline CDR1 and CDR2 sequences are SGHTA and FQGTGA. The CDR3 extends over 13 amino acids. CDR3 DNA: TGTGCCAGCAGCTTAGGGGTGACAGATACGCAGTATTTT. The encoded protein is CASSLGVTDTQYF.

V and J are TRBV5-1 and TRBJ2-3, with TRBD2 matching 8 bases. J gave up 3 bases and V 6 bases, and 12 bases lay outside the gene matches. CDR3 size: 16 residues. Germline values: CDR1 SGHRS, CDR2 YFSETQ. This CDR3 reads CASMSGGLFSTDTQYF. The CDR3 DNA is TGCGCCAGCATGAGCGGGGGCCTTTTCTCAACAGATACGCAGTATTTT.

This rearrangement joins TRBV7-9 to TRBJ1-1; no clear D gene. Trimming shortened V by 5 bases and J by 4 bases, and 17 bases separated the two germline ends. This CDR3 has 15 amino acids. The germline CDR1 and CDR2 sequences are SEHNR and FQNEAQ (reference sequence). The CDR3: CASSRLGPLGTEAFF. The CDR3, as DNA: TGTGCCAGCAGCCGTCTGGGCCCCCTCGGCACTGAAGCTTTCTTT.

This clone came up a few times. The chain employs TRBV5-3 and TRBJ2-5; possible D gene TRBD2, 5 bases. TRBV5-3 belongs to the ORF category, with a function that is uncertain. This CDR3 spans 16 amino acids. The V end lost 7 bases, the J end lost 2 bases, and 21 bases lay between the germline ends. CDR3 coding DNA: TGTGCCAGACCCCCCAAAGGGCGAGGGAGACAAGAGACCCAGTACTTC. It encodes CARPPKGRGRQETQYF.

This chain connects TRBV5-5 to TRBJ1-4; the D is unclear. V was pared by 2 bases and J by 5 bases, with 7 bases between. Per germline, CDR1 SGHKS and CDR2 YYEKEE (reference sequence). This CDR3 comprises 13 residues. The CDR3 DNA sequence: TGTGCCAGCAGCTTTGACCTGAATGAAAAACTGTTTTTT. It yields the protein CASSFDLNEKLFF.

Concerning this clone itself: Distinct nucleotide sequences in the sample also encode this CDR3. The V and J genes are TRBV5-1 and TRBJ2-7; D uncertain. The CDR3 is 13 residues long. V was cut by 5 bases and J by 4 bases, with 13 bases left in between. Germline loops: CDR1 SGHRS, CDR2 YFSETQ. The CDR3 reads CASSFGSTYEQYF. For the CDR3, the DNA is TGCGCCAGCAGTTTCGGGTCGACATACGAGCAGTACTTC.

This chain links TRBV28 with TRBJ1-1; tentatively, D is TRBD1 (5 bases). CDR1 is MDHEN, CDR2 SYDVKM, per germline. Trimming shortened V by 7 bases and J by 3 bases, and 15 bases separated the two germline ends. The CDR3 runs 14 residues. CDR3 nucleotide sequence: TGTGCCAGCAAATGGAACGCGGGGGACACTGAAGCTTTCTTT. Amino acids: CASKWNAGDTEAFF.

V gene TRBV5-1 combines with J gene TRBJ1-1; no reliable D call. The V end was cut by 7 bases, the J end by 6 bases, with 16 bases between. The CDR3 sequence is 13 residues long. Germline-derived CDR1 and CDR2 are SGHRS and YFSETQ. The CDR3 nucleotides are TGCGCCAGCGGGAGGGAAGGCCCCCCTGAAGCTTTCTTT. Protein product: CASGREGPPEAFF.

On this clone: The sample has other DNA sequences that encode this CDR3 too. V and J are TRBV21-1 and TRBJ2-3; no DNA check was done on the table's D call, TRBD2. TRBV21-1 constitutes a pseudogene. The CDR3 loop spans 18 amino acids. The chain's CDR3 is CASRPAGGLRASTDTQYF. The DNA for the CDR3 is TGTGCCAGCAGACCAGCGGGTGGCTTAAGAGCCTCCACAGATACGCAGTATTTT.

This chain connects TRBV5-1 to TRBJ2-2, with a tentative D call TRBD1 (6 bases). Germline V gene lookup returns CDR1 SGHRS and CDR2 YFSETQ. V lost 4 bases and J lost 6, with 16 bases in between. CDR3 size: 15 residues. CDR3 sequence (DNA): TGCGCCAGCAGCGCGTTACCAGGGGTCTCCGGGGAGCTGTTTTTT. This encodes CASSALPGVSGELFF.

The V call is TRBV7-2, the J call TRBJ1-1, with no clear D. The V and J ends lost 4 bases and 10 bases respectively, with 16 bases between them. From germline, CDR1 is SGHTA and CDR2 FQGNSA. This CDR3 region has 13 residues. This CDR3 reads CASSSTTTTRAFF. The CDR3 nucleotides are TGTGCCAGCAGCTCCACAACCACAACTCGAGCTTTCTTT.

This rearrangement joins TRBV5-1 to TRBJ2-3; TRBD1 aligns across 11 bases. Losses at the gene ends were 7 bases for V and 4 bases for J; bases not matched to a gene: 2. The CDR3 covers 13 residues. Germline loops: CDR1 SGHRS, CDR2 YFSETQ. The chain's CDR3 is CASSGQGADTQYF. CDR3 in DNA: TGCGCCAGCTCGGGACAGGGGGCAGATACGCAGTATTTT.

The V and J genes are TRBV5-1 and TRBJ1-1, with 9 nucleotides matching TRBD1. This CDR3 region has 15 residues. The V gene end was trimmed by 4 bases and the J gene end by 3 bases; junction bases not matched to a gene: 7. Germline V lookup: CDR1 SGHRS, CDR2 YFSETQ. CDR3 DNA: TGCGCCAGCAGCATGACCGGGACAGGGTACACTGAAGCTTTCTTT. Amino acid sequence: CASSMTGTGYTEAFF.

Written as DNA, the CDR3 is TGTGCCAGCAGCATCGGACTAGTTGGTGAGCAGTTCTTC. Protein product: CASSIGLVGEQFF. This chain joins TRBV7-3 and TRBJ2-1; 7 bases fit TRBD2. With V trimmed by 5 bases and J by 9 bases, 7 bases remained unmatched. The CDR3 sequence is 13 residues long. Germline V gene data show CDR1 as SGHTA and CDR2 as FQGTGA.

Of note for this clone: A read error may produce the germline difference seen at one junction end. The rearrangement links TRBV10-3 to TRBJ2-1; tentatively, D is TRBD1 (5 bases). The CDR3 extends over 17 amino acids. Germline assignment: CDR1 ENHRY and CDR2 SYGVKD. CDR3 in DNA: TGTGCCATCAGTGCCTCCACAGGTGCCTTCTCCTACAGTGAGCAGTTCTTC. It codes for CAISASTGAFSYSEQFF.

This sequence joins TRBV6-2 or TRBV6-3 and TRBJ2-5; the match to TRBD2 covers 7 bases. This CDR3 is 15 amino acids long. Germline V lookup: CDR1 MNHEY, CDR2 SVGEGT. The V and J ends lost 0 bases and 4 bases, in that order; junction bases with no gene match: 5. DNA of the CDR3: TGTGCCAGCAGTTACTCTGCAGGCGGGGGAGAGACCCAGTACTTC. It specifies CASSYSAGGGETQYF.

This chain joins TRBV3-1 (or the pseudogene TRBV3-2) and TRBJ2-5; no reliable D call. Trimming shortened V by 6 bases and J by 5 bases, and 7 bases separated the two germline ends. Germline values: CDR1 LGHDT, CDR2 YNNKEL (reference sequence). This CDR3 comprises 11 residues. CDR3 sequence reads: CASRVRETQYF. DNA for the CDR3: TGTGCCAGCAGAGTAAGGGAGACCCAGTACTTC.

The chain joins TRBV10-2 to TRBJ2-7, with D maybe TRBD2 (5 bases). V was cut by 0 bases and J by 6 bases, with 15 bases left in between. In germline, CDR1 is WSHSY, CDR2 SAAADI. The CDR3 loop spans 15 amino acids. In nucleotides, the CDR3 is TGCGCCAGCAGTGAGTCGGAGGTCGTACAGCTCGAGCAGTACTTC. This gives the protein CASSESEVVQLEQYF.